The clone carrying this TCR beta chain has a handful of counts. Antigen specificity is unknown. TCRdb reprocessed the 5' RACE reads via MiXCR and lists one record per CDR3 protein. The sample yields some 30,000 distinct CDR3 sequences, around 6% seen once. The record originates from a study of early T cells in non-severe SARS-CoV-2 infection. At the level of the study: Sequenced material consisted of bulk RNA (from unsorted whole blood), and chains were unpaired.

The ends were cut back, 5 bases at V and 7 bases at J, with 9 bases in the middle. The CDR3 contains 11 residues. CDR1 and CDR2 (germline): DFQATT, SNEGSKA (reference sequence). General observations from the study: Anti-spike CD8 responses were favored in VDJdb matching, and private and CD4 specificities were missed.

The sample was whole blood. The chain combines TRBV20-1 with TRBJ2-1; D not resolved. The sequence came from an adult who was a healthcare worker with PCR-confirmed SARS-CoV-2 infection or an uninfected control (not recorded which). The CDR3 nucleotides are TGCAGTGCTTCTACCCAGAATGAGCAGTTCTTC. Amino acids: CSASTQNEQFF.